This T cell receptor (beta chain) was profiled in a study of CD8 T cells in Susac syndrome. The T cells that were sequenced for TCR beta were CD8+ and CD4+ cells from blood. The CDR3 is 14 amino acids. Losses at the gene ends were 6 bases for V and 4 bases for J; bases not matched to a gene: 5. An input of about 0.5 to 1 ug of RNA was subjected to reverse transcription using random hexamers. TCRdb ran MiXCR on the immunoSEQ multiplex PCR reads and lists one entry per CDR3 protein. The sample shows some 300,000 distinct CDR3 sequences, 89% of them seen only once. The rearrangement uses TRBV12-3 or TRBV12-4 and TRBJ2-3; 9 bases fit TRBD1. This clonotype was sampled from a human donor with multiple sclerosis. The specimen sequenced was CD8+ T cells from PBMCs. The DNA of the CDR3 is TGTGCCAGCAGGGATGGACAGGGGCCAGATACGCAGTATTTT. This translates into CASRDGQGPDTQYF.